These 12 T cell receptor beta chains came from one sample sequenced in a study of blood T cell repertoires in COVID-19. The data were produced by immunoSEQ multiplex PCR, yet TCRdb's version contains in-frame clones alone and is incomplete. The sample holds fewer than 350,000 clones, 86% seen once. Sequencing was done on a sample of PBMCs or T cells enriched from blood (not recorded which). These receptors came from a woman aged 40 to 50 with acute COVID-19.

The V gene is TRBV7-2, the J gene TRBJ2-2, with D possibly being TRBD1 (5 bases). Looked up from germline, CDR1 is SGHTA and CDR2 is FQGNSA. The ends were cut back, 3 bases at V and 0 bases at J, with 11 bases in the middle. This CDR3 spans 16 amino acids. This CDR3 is CASSFDSRTNTGELFF. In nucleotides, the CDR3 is TGTGCCAGCAGCTTTGACAGTCGGACGAACACCGGGGAGCTGTTTTTT.

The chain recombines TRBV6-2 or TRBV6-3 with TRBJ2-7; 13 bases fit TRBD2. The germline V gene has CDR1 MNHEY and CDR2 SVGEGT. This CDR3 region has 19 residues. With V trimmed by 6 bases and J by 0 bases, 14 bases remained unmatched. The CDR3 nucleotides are TGTGCCAGCAGCTCCGCACGGACTAGCGGGGGCCCGAGCTCCTACGAGCAGTACTTC. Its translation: CASSSARTSGGPSSYEQYF.

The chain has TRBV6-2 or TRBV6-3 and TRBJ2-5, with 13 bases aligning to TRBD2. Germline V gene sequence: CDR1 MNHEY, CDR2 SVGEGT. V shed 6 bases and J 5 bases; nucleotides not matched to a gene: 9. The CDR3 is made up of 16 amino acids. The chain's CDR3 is CASSHPLAGGHETQYF. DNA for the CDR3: TGTGCCAGCAGCCACCCACTAGCGGGGGGGCATGAGACCCAGTACTTC.

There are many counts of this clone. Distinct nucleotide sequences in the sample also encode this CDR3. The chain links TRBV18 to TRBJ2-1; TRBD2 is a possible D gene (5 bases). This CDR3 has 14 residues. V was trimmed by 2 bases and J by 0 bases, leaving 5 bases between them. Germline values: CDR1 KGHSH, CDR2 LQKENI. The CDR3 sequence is CASSPGSSYNEQFF. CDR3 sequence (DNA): TGTGCCAGCTCACCAGGGAGCTCCTACAATGAGCAGTTCTTC.

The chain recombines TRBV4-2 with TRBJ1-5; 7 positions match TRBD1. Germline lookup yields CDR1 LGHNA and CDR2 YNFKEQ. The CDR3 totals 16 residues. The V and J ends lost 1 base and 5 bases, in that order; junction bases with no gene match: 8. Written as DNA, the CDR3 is TGTGCCAGCAGCCAAGTCGCCAGGGGGAACTATCAGCCCCAGCATTTT. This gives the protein CASSQVARGNYQPQHF.

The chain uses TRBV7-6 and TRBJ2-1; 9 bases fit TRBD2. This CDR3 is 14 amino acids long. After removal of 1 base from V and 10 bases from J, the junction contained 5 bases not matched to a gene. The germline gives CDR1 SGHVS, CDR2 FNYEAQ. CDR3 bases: TGTGCCAGCAGCTTAGTGACTAGCGGCTCCGAGCAGTTCTTC. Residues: CASSLVTSGSEQFF.

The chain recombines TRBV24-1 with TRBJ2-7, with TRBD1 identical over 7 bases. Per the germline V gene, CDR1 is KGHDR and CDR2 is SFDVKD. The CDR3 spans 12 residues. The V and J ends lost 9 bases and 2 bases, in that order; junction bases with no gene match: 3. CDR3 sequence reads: CATSQGAYEQYF. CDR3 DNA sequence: TGTGCCACCTCGCAGGGGGCCTACGAGCAGTACTTC.

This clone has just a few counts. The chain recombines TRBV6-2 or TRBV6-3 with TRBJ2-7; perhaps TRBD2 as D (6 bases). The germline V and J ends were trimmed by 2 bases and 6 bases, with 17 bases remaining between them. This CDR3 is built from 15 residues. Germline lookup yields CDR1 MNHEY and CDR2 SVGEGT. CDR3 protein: CASSYPTSSLGEQYF. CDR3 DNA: TGTGCCAGCAGTTACCCGACTAGTTCGTTAGGCGAGCAGTACTTC.

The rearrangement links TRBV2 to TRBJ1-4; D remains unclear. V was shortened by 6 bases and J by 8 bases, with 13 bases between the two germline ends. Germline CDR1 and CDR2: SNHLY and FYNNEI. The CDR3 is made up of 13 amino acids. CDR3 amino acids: CASRRVAEEKLFF. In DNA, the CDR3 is TGTGCCAGCAGGAGGGTGGCGGAAGAAAAACTGTTTTTT.

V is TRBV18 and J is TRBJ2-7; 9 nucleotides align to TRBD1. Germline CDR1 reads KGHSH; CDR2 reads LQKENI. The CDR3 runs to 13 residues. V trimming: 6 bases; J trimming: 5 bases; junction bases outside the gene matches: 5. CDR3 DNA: TGTGCCAGCTCGACCGGGACAGGGAACGAGCAGTACTTC. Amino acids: CASSTGTGNEQYF.

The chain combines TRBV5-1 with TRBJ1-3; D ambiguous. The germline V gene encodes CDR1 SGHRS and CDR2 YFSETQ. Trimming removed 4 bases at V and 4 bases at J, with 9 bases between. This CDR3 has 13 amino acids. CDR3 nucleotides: TGCGCCAGCAGCCCGGGGAACGGAAACACCATATATTTT. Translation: CASSPGNGNTIYF. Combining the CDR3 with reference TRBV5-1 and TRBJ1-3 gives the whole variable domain KAGVTQTPRYLIKTRGQQVTLSCSPISGHRSVSWYQQTPGQGLQFLFEYFSETQRNKGNFPGRFSGRQFSNSRSEMNVSTLELGDSALYLCASSPGNGNTIYFGEGSWLTVV.

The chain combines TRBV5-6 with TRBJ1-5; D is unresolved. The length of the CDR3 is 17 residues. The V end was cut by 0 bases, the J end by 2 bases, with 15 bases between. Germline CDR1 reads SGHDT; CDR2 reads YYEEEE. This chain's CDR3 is CASSLGPRFIGNQPQHF. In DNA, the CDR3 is TGTGCCAGCAGCTTGGGTCCCAGGTTTATAGGCAATCAGCCCCAGCATTTT.